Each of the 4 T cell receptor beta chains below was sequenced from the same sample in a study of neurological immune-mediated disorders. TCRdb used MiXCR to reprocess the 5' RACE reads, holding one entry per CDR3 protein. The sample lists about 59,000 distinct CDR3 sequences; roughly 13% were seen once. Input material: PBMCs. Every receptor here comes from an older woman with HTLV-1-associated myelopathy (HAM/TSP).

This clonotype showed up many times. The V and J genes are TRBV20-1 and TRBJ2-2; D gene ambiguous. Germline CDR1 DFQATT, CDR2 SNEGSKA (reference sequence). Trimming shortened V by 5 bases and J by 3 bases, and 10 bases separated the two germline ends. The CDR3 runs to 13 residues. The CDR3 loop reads CSAPDTYTGELFF. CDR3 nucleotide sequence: TGCAGTGCTCCCGACACCTACACCGGGGAGCTGTTTTTT.

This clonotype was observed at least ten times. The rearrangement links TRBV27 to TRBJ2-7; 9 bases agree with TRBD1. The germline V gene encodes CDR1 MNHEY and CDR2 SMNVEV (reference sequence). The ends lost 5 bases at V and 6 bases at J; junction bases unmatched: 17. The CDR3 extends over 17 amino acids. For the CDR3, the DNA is TGTGCCAGCAGTCCCATAGGAGGAAGGACAGGGGTACCCGAGCAGTACTTC. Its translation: CASSPIGGRTGVPEQYF.

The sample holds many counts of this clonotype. CDR3 region: CASSLLRMGFSLGNEQFF. The DNA of the CDR3 is TGTGCCAGCAGTCTACTACGGATGGGTTTTTCCCTGGGCAATGAGCAGTTCTTC. V and J are TRBV12-3 or TRBV12-4 and TRBJ2-1; D is uncertain. CDR3 length: 18 amino acids. V lost 5 bases and J 6 bases, leaving 26 bases between the germline ends.

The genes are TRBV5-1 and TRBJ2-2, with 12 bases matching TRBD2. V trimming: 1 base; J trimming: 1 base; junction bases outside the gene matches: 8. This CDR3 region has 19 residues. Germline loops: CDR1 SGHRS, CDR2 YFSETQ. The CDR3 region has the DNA TGCGCCAGCAGCTTGAGTCCGGGACTAGCGGGCGGGAACACCGGGGAGCTGTTTTTT. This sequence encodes CASSLSPGLAGGNTGELFF.